The clone carrying this T cell receptor (beta chain) appeared once. Its matching antigen is unknown. V was clipped by 0 bases and J by 5 bases, with 4 bases between them. The CDR3 extends over 13 amino acids. In germline, CDR1 is LNHNV, CDR2 YYDKDF (reference sequence). These data originate in a study of cytomegalovirus exposure and HLA in healthy donors. Looking at the study overall: A prior study identified 110 million or so unique TCR beta sequences from roughly 180 million T cells. Notes on the study in general: Prior analysis indicated that the majority of TCR beta V segments exhibited productivity approximately 87% or approximately 30% of the time. Researchers catalogued roughly 170 TCR beta chains as cytomegalovirus-associated. The classifier, whose performance was assessed in both the original and validation cohorts, reportedly diagnosed cytomegalovirus status with high specificity and sensitivity.

This PCR relied on a set of 60 Vbeta primers and 13 Jbeta primers. The method was immunoSEQ multiplex PCR; TCRdb's version includes in-frame clones alone and lacks a portion of them. The sample yields some 110,000 clones, 50% to 75% seen once. The TCR comes from a middle-aged woman in good health and CMV-seropositive. V is TRBV15 and J is TRBJ2-2; D is ambiguous. What was sequenced was PBMCs. The CDR3 DNA reads as TGTGCCACCAGCAGAGATCTGACCGGGGAGCTGTTTTTT. It translates to CATSRDLTGELFF.